This TCR beta chain was recorded in a study of T cell responses to AZD1222 COVID-19 vaccine. Trimming pared 1 base from V and 4 bases from J, leaving 12 bases between. CDR3 length: 15 amino acids. Germline CDR1 SGHDT, CDR2 YYEEEE. Profiled with immunoSEQ multiplex PCR; TCRdb holds only in-frame clones, not every one. The profile shows about 140,000 clones, 90% of them singletons. The chain employs TRBV5-6 and TRBJ1-5, with D possibly matching TRBD1 (5 bases). Here the sequenced sample was peripheral blood, taken on day 0 of AZD1222 vaccination. The receptor was isolated from an adult in good health. This chain's CDR3 is CASSLRQGGNQPQHF. The CDR3 DNA is TGTGCCAGCAGCTTGCGGCAGGGAGGGAATCAGCCCCAGCATTTT.